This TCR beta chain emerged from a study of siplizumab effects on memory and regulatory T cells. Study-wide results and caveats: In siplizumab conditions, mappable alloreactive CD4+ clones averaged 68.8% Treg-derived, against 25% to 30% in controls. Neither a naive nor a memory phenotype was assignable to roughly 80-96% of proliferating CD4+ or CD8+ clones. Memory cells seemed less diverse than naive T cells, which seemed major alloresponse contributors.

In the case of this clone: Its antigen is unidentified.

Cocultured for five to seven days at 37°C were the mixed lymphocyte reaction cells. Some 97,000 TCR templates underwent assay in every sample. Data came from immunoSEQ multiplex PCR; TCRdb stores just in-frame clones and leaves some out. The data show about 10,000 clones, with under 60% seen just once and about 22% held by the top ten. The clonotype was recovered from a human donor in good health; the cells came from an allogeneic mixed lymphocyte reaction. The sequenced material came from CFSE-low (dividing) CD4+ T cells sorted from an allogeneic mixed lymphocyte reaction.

CDR3 in DNA: TGTGCCAGCAGCTTGAGGGCCTCCCAAGAGACCCAGTACTTC. Protein sequence: CASSLRASQETQYF. The genes are TRBV5-4 and TRBJ2-5; D call uncertain. The CDR3 totals 14 residues. V lost 1 base, J lost 1 base, and 8 bases lay in between. Germline V CDR1 and CDR2: SGHNT, YYREEE (reference sequence).